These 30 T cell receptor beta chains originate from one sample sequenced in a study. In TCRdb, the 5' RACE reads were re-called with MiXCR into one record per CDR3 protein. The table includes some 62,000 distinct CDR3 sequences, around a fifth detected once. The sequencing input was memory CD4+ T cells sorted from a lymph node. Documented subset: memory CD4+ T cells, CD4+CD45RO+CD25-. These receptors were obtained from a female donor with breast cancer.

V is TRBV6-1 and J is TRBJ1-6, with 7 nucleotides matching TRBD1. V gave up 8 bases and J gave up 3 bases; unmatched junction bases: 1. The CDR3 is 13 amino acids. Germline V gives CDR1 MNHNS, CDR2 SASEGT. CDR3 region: CASGQDYNSPLHF. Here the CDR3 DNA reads TGTGCCAGCGGACAGGACTATAATTCACCCCTCCACTTT.

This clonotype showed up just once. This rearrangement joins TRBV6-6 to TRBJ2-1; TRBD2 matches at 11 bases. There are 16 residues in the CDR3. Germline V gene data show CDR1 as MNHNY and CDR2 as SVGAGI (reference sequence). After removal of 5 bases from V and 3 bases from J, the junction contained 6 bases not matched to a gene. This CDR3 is CASSHFTSGSYNEQFF. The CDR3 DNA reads TGTGCCAGCAGTCATTTCACTAGCGGGAGCTACAATGAGCAGTTCTTC.

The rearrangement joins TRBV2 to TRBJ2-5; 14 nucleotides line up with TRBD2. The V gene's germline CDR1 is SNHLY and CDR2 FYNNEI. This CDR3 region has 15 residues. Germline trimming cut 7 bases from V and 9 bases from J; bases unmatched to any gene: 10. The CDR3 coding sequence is TGTGCCAGCAAGCCGCGGACTAGCGGGGGGATGGCCCAGTACTTC. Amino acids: CASKPRTSGGMAQYF.

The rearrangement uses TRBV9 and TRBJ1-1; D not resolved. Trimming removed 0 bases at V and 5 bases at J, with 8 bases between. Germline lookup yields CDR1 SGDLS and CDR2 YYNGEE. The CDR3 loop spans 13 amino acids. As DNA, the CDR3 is TGTGCCAGCAGCGTAGAAGTAGGGACTGAAGCTTTCTTT. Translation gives CASSVEVGTEAFF.

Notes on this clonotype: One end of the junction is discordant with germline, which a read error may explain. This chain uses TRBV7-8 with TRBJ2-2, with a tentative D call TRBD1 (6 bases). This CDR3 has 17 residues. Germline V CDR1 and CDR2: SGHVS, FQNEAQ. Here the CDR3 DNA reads TGTGCCAGTAGCTTGGGTTCTGGGACATCGAACACCGGGGAGCTGTTTTTT. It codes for CASSLGSGTSNTGELFF.

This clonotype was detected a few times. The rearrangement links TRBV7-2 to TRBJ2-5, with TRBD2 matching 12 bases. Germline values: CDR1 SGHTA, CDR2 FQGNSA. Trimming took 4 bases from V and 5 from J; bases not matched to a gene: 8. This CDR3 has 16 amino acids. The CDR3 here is CASSWGLAGEGETQYF. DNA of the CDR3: TGTGCCAGCAGCTGGGGACTAGCGGGTGAGGGTGAGACCCAGTACTTC. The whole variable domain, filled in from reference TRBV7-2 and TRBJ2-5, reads GAGVSQSPSNKVTEKGKDVELRCDPISGHTALYWYRQSLGQGLEFLIYFQGNSAPDKSGLPSDRFSAERTGGSVSTLTIQRTQQEDSAVYLCASSWGLAGEGETQYFGPGTRLLVL.

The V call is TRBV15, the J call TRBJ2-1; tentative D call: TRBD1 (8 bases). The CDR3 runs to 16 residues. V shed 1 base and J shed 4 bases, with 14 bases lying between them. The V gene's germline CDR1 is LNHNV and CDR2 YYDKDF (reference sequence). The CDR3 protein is CATSRGGGQVYNEQFF. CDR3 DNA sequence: TGTGCCACCAGCAGAGGGGGGGGACAGGTATACAATGAGCAGTTCTTC. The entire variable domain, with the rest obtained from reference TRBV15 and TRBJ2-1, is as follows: DAMVIQNPRYQVTQFGKPVTLSCSQTLNHNVMYWYQQKSSQAPKLLFHYYDKDFNNEADTPDNFQSRRPNTSFCFLDIRSPGLGDTAMYLCATSRGGGQVYNEQFFGPGTRLTVL.

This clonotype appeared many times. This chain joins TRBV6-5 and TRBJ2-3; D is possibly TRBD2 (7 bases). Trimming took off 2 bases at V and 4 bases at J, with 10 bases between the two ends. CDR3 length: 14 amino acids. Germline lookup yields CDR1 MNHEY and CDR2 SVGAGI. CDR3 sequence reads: CASSYRGGSDTQYF. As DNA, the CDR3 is TGTGCCAGCAGTTACCGCGGGGGCTCAGATACGCAGTATTTT.

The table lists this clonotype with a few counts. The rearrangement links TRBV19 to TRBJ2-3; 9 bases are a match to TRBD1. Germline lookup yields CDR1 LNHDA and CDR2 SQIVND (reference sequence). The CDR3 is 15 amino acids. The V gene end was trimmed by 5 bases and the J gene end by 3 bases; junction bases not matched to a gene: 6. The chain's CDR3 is CASSRRTGETDTQYF. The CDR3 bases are TGTGCCAGTAGTCGGAGGACAGGGGAGACAGATACGCAGTATTTT.

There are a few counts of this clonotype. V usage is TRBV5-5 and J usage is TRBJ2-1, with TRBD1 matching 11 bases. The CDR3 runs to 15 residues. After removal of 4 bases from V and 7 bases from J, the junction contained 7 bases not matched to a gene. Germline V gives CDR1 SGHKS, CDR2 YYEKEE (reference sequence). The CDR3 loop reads CASSRPGTGGNEQFF. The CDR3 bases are TGTGCCAGCAGCCGGCCCGGGACAGGGGGGAATGAGCAGTTCTTC.

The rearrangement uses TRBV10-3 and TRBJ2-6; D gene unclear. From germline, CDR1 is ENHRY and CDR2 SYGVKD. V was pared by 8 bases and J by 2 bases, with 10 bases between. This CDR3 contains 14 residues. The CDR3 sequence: CAISQATGANVLTF. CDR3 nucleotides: TGTGCCATCTCCCAGGCGACTGGGGCCAACGTCCTGACTTTC.

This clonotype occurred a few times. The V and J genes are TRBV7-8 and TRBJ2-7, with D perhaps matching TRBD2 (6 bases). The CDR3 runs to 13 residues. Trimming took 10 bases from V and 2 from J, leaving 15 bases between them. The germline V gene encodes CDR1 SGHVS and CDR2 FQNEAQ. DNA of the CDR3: TGTGCCACCTTAAGGAGGGGAACCTACGAGCAGTACTTC. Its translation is CATLRRGTYEQYF.

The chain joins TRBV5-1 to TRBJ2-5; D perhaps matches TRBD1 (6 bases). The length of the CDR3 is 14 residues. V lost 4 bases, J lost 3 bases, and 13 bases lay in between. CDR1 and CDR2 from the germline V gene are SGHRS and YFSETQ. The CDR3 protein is CASSPVPGEETQYF. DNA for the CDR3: TGCGCCAGCAGCCCCGTCCCAGGGGAAGAGACCCAGTACTTC.

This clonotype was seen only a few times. CDR3 protein: CAISGGMSADTQYF. The CDR3 DNA reads as TGTGCCATCAGTGGAGGGATGTCCGCAGATACGCAGTATTTT. V and J are TRBV10-3 and TRBJ2-3; perhaps TRBD2 as D (5 bases). In germline, CDR1 is ENHRY, CDR2 SYGVKD. Trimming removed 4 bases at V and 4 bases at J, with 12 bases between. The CDR3 consists of 14 residues.

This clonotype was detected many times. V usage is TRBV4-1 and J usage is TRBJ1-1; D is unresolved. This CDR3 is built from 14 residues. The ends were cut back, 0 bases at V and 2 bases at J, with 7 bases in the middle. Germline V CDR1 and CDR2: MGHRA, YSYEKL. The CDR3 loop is CASSQERLNTEAFF. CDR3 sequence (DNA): TGCGCCAGCAGCCAAGAGAGACTAAACACTGAAGCTTTCTTT.

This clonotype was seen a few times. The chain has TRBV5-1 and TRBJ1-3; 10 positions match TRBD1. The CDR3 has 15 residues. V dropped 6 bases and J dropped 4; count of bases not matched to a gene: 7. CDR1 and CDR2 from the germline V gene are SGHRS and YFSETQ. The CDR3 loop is CASTQDRGSGNTIYF. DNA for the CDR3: TGCGCCAGCACACAGGACAGGGGGTCCGGAAACACCATATATTTT.

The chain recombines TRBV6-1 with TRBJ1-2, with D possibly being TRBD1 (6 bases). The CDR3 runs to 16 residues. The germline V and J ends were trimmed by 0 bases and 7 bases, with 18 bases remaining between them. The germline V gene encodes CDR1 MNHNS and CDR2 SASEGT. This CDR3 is CASSEAVTGGASGYTF. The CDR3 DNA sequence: TGTGCCAGCAGTGAAGCAGTAACGGGGGGCGCCTCTGGCTACACCTTC.

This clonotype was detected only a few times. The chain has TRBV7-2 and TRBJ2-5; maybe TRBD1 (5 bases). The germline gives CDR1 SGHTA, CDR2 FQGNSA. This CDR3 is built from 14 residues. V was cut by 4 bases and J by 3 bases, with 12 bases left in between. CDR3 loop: CASSSLGAKETQYF. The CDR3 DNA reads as TGTGCCAGCAGCTCCTTAGGGGCAAAAGAGACCCAGTACTTC.

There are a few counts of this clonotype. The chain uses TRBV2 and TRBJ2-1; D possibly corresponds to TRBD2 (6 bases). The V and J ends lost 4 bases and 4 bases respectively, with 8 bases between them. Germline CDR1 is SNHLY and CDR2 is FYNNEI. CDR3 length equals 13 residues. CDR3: CASSVGTYNEQFF. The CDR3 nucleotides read TGTGCCAGCAGTGTAGGGACTTACAATGAGCAGTTCTTC.

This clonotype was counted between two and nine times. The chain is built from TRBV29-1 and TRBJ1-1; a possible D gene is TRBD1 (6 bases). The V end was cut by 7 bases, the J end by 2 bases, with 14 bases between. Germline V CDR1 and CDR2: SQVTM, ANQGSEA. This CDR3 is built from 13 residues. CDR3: CSASLQGNTEAFF. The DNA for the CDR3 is TGCAGCGCGAGCCTACAGGGTAACACTGAAGCTTTCTTT.

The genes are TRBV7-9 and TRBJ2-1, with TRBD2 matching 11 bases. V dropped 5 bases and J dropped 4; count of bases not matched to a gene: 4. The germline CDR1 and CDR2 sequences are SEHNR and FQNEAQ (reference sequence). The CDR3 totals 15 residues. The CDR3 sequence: CASSQGLADYNEQFF. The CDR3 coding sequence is TGTGCCAGCAGCCAGGGACTAGCGGATTACAATGAGCAGTTCTTC.

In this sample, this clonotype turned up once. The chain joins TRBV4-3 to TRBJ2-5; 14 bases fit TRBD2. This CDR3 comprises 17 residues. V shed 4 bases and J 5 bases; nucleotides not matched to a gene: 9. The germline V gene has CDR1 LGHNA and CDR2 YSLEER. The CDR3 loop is CASSRAGTSGSGETQYF. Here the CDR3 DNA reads TGCGCCAGCAGCCGAGCAGGGACTAGCGGGAGTGGCGAGACCCAGTACTTC.

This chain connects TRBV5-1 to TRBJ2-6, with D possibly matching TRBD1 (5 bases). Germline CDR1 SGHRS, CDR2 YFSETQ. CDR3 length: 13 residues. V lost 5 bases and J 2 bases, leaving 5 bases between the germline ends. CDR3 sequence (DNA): TGCGCCAGCAGAGGGGCTGGGGCCAACGTCCTGACTTTC. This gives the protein CASRGAGANVLTF.

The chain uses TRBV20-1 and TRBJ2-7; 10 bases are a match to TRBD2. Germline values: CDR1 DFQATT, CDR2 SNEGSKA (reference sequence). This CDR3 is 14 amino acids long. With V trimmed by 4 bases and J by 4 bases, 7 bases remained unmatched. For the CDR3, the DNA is TGCAGTGCTAACCCTCTAGCGGGGGCGTACGAGCAGTACTTC. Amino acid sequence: CSANPLAGAYEQYF.

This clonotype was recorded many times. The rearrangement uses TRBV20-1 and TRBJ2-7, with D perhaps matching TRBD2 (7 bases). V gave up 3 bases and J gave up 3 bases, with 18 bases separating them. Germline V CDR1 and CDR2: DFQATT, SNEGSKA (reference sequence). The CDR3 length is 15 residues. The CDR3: CSARRGGAGFYEQYF. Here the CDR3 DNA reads TGCAGTGCTAGGCGAGGGGGGGCCGGGTTCTACGAGCAGTACTTC.

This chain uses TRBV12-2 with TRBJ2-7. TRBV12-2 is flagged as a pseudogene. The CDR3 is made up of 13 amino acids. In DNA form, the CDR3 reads TGTGCAAGTCGCATAGGGGCCTACTACGAGCAGTACTTC. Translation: CASRIGAYYEQYF.

The CDR3 loop reads CASSLSGPWEKLFF. The CDR3 nucleotides read TGTGCCAGCAGTCTCTCCGGGCCATGGGAAAAACTGTTTTTT. J is TRBJ1-4 and V is TRBV28; no clear D. The CDR3 is 14 amino acids. Germline V lookup: CDR1 MDHEN, CDR2 SYDVKM. V was cut by 5 bases and J by 8 bases, with 15 bases left in between.

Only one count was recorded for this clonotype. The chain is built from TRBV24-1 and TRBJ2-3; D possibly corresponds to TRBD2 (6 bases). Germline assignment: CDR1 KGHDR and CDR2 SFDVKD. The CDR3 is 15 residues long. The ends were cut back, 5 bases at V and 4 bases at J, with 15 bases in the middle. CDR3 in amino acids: CATSVTGAGADTQYF. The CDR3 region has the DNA TGTGCCACCAGTGTCACGGGAGCTGGTGCAGATACGCAGTATTTT.

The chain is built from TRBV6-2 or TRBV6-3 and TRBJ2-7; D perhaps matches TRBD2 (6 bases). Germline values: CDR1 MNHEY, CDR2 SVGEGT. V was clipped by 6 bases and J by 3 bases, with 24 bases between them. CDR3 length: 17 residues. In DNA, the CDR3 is TGTGCCAGCAGCCCACTCCGGCGACTAGGGGTAGACTACGAGCAGTACTTC. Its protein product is CASSPLRRLGVDYEQYF.

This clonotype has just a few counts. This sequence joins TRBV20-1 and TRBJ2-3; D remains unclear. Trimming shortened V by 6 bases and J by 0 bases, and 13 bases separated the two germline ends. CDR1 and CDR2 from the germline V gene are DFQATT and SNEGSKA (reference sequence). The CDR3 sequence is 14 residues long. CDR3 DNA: TGCAGTGCCAGGCGGCAGCCTAGCACAGATACGCAGTATTTT. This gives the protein CSARRQPSTDTQYF.